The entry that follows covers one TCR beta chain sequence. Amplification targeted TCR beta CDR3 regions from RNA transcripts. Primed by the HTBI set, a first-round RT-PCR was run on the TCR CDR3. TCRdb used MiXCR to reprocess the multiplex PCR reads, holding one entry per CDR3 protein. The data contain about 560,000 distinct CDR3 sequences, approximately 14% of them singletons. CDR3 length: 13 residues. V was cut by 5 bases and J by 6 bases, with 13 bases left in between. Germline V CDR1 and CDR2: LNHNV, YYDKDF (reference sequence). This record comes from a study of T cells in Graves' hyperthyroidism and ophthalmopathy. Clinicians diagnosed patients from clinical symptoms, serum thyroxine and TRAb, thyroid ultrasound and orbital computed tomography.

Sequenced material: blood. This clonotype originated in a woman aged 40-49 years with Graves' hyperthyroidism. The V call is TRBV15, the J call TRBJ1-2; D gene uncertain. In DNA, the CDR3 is TGTGCCACCAGCCGACGGCTGGCGGATGGCTACACCTTC. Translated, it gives CATSRRLADGYTF.